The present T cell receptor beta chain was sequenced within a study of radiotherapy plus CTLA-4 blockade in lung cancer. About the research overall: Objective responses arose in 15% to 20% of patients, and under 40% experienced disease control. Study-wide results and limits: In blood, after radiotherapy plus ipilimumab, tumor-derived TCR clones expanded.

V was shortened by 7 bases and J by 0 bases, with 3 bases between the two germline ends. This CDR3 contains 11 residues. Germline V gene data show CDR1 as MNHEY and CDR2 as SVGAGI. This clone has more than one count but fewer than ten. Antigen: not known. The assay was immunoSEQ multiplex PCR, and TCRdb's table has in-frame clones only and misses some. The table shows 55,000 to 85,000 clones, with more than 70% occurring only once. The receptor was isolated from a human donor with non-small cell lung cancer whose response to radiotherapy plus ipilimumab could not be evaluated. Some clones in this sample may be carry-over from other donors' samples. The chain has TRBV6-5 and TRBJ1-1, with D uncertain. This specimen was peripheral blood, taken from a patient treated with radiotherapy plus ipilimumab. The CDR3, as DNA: TGTGCCAGCATAGTGAACACTGAAGCTTTCTTT. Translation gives CASIVNTEAFF.